This T cell receptor (beta chain) was recovered during a study of cytomegalovirus exposure and HLA in healthy donors. The donors were part of the validation cohort of 100 to 150 subjects. That cohort was separate from the first cohort, which comprised some 670 subjects. This CDR3 spans 12 amino acids. Trimming cost V 7 bases and J 7 bases, with 11 bases left between them. Germline-derived CDR1 and CDR2 are MDHEN and SYDVKM. TCRdb keeps only in-frame clones here, not all; method: immunoSEQ multiplex PCR. Of 240,000 or so clones listed, roughly 86% were seen once; the top ten hold roughly 1.2%. For this clone: Antigen unknown.

Whole-study findings and limits: Rarity held for most TCR sequences, but there were some public TCRs that occurred in many donors. According to a subsequent analysis, TCR clusters identified in the first cohort showed a tendency to co-occur across the 110 or so validation repertoires.

The chain is built from TRBV28 and TRBJ1-5; D remains unclear. This TCR was recovered from a woman aged 30 to 39 in good health and CMV-seropositive. Sequencing input: PBMCs. The CDR3 coding sequence is TGTGCCAGCAAAGAGGTAGACCAGCCCCAGCATTTT. Translated: CASKEVDQPQHF.